The TCR beta chain described here comes from a study of spatial heterogeneity in lung cancer. The library protocol tagged each TCR cDNA with a unique molecular identifier. A single record per CDR3 protein comes from TCRdb applying MiXCR to the 5' RACE reads. The data show some 110,000 distinct CDR3 sequences, roughly an eighth seen once. J was trimmed by 4 bases and V by 1 base; bases with no gene match: 7. The CDR3 runs to 15 residues. Per the germline V gene, CDR1 is DFQATT and CDR2 is SNEGSKA (reference sequence). Specified time point: blood at routine non-recurrence follow-up after resection. No cells were sorted before sequencing. The whole RNA sequenced was extracted from tumor, nontumor lung or frozen PBMC. This clonotype has at least ten counts.

The chain combines TRBV20-1 with TRBJ1-1; 9 bases line up with TRBD1. This sequence was found in a male donor with early-stage non-small cell lung cancer. Specimen: PBMCs, collected at follow-up. Written as DNA, the CDR3 is TGCAGTGCTAGAGGCGAGGACAGGGGTGCCACTGAAGCTTTCTTT. This translates into CSARGEDRGATEAFF.